These T cell receptor beta chains were read from a single sample in a study of CD8 T cells in Susac syndrome. TCRdb analysed the immunoSEQ multiplex PCR reads with MiXCR anew, one entry per CDR3 protein. The table has around 270,000 distinct CDR3 sequences, about 89% seen once. Sequencing used CD8+ T cells from PBMCs. Source of these receptors: a human donor with multiple sclerosis. Each CDR3 is given without its conserved first and last residue. The order of the fields is V gene, J gene, CDR3 protein.

V: TRBV15; J: TRBJ1-1; CDR3: ATSRPQEGGTEAF
V: TRBV9; J: TRBJ2-3; CDR3: ASSRIGQGPTDTQY
V: TRBV6-1; J: TRBJ1-5; CDR3: ASSKSWRRGNQPQH
V: TRBV7-2; J: TRBJ2-5; CDR3: ASSGTSGETWETQY
V: TRBV20-1; J: TRBJ1-5; CDR3: SAGDRDQPQH
V: TRBV6-2/TRBV6-3; J: TRBJ2-5; CDR3: ASSPRGGGETQY
V: TRBV9; J: TRBJ2-1; CDR3: ASSATLAGDSYNEQF
V: TRBV12-3/TRBV12-4; J: TRBJ1-5; CDR3: ASTQSDRPQH
V: TRBV29-1; J: TRBJ1-1; CDR3: SVYGWFGMNTEAF
V: TRBV20-1; J: TRBJ2-3; CDR3: SAIREANTDTQY
V: TRBV27; J: TRBJ2-1; CDR3: ASSLFGVTHNEQF
V: TRBV30; J: TRBJ1-5; CDR3: AWRAGLSNQPQH
V: TRBV7-9; J: TRBJ2-1; CDR3: ASRPGTGSNEQF
V: TRBV7-9; J: TRBJ1-4; CDR3: ASSISGRLNEKLF
V: TRBV28; J: TRBJ2-7; CDR3: ASESLDGAYEQY
V: TRBV6-5; J: TRBJ1-1; CDR3: ASVFGSTAF
V: TRBV4-3; J: TRBJ2-3; CDR3: ASSHTLAGEEDTQY
V: TRBV2; J: TRBJ2-5; CDR3: ASTKWTDFGSQY
V: TRBV6-5; J: TRBJ2-7; CDR3: ASSYGGTADWEQY
V: TRBV7-8; J: TRBJ1-2; CDR3: ASSSGEGRYGYT
V: TRBV6-2/TRBV6-3; J: TRBJ2-7; CDR3: ASSYPGTGLEEQY
V: TRBV7-9; J: TRBJ2-1; CDR3: ASSPGLAGGTRSYNEQF
V: TRBV4-1; J: TRBJ2-7; CDR3: ASSPTGWLYEQY
V: TRBV5-4; J: TRBJ2-3; CDR3: ASSAPKLGLTDTQY
V: TRBV4-3; J: TRBJ2-1; CDR3: ASSSWADSEGPNEQF
V: TRBV7-8; J: TRBJ1-1; CDR3: ASSLYWETPDRAF
V: TRBV20-1; J: TRBJ2-3; CDR3: SAQAGQGWTSGHTQY
V: TRBV4-3; J: TRBJ2-7; CDR3: ASSQEAIGIFDEQY
V: TRBV5-1; J: TRBJ2-1; CDR3: ASSSAGVSSYNEQF
V: TRBV4-2; J: TRBJ2-2; CDR3: ASSHPGLAGGRGTGELF
V: TRBV4-3; J: TRBJ2-7; CDR3: ASSQDLGVAYEQY
V: TRBV9; J: TRBJ2-5; CDR3: ASSVEGGAETQY
V: TRBV15; J: TRBJ2-3; CDR3: ATSIPQGTQY
V: TRBV7-2; J: TRBJ2-3; CDR3: ASSLGGSAADTQY
V: TRBV12-3/TRBV12-4; J: TRBJ1-3; CDR3: ASSSKMFGNTIY
V: TRBV4-1; J: TRBJ2-3; CDR3: ASSQEGGFSTDTQY
V: TRBV13; J: TRBJ1-2; CDR3: ASTLTGANYGYT
V: TRBV29-1; J: TRBJ2-5; CDR3: SGLTGEAGEETQY
V: TRBV3-1; J: TRBJ2-5; CDR3: ASSQDRAADHVRTQY
V: TRBV12-3/TRBV12-4; J: TRBJ2-2; CDR3: ASSLPGLPAGELF
V: TRBV6-5; J: TRBJ2-3; CDR3: ASSPPGRGTDTQY
V: TRBV28; J: TRBJ2-2; CDR3: ASSYRGPLTGELF
V: TRBV4-1; J: TRBJ1-2; CDR3: ASSQDFGAANYGYT
V: TRBV28; J: TRBJ2-7; CDR3: ASSPLLGVSSYEQY
V: TRBV4-3; J: TRBJ1-5; CDR3: ASTVDWDSSNQPQH
V: TRBV30; J: TRBJ2-1; CDR3: AWWTGANEQF
V: TRBV20-1; J: TRBJ1-1; CDR3: SARSLGSKGERAF
V: TRBV6-6; J: TRBJ1-2; CDR3: ASFYRGQGETYGYT
V: TRBV28; J: TRBJ1-2; CDR3: ASSRPGKGGYT
V: TRBV7-2; J: TRBJ2-6; CDR3: ASSPTLGGFIGANVLT